The 14 T cell receptor beta chains in this list originate from one sample, sequenced in a study of blood T cell repertoires in COVID-19. Sequencing used immunoSEQ multiplex PCR; TCRdb keeps in-frame clones, though not all of them. The sample holds some 110,000 clones, roughly nine tenths seen once. Sequencing was carried out using peripheral blood. These receptors all come from a man aged 65 to 85 who had recovered from COVID-19.

The V and J genes are TRBV2 and TRBJ1-2; weak D call: TRBD1 (5 bases). Germline V lookup: CDR1 SNHLY, CDR2 FYNNEI. Trimming shortened V by 2 bases and J by 8 bases, and 12 bases separated the two germline ends. The CDR3 sequence is 13 residues long. The DNA for the CDR3 is TGTGCCAGCAGTGAACCAGCGGGGGACGGCTACACCTTC. This sequence encodes CASSEPAGDGYTF.

This chain uses TRBV3-1 (or the pseudogene TRBV3-2) with TRBJ2-1; tentatively, D is TRBD2 (5 bases). Germline assignment: CDR1 LGHDT and CDR2 YNNKEL (reference sequence). The CDR3 length is 16 residues. The germline V and J ends were trimmed by 0 bases and 10 bases, with 19 bases remaining between them. The chain's CDR3 is CASSQESAIARGEQFF. In nucleotides, the CDR3 is TGTGCCAGCAGCCAAGAATCGGCTATAGCCCGGGGAGAGCAGTTCTTC.

The chain couples TRBV5-4 to TRBJ2-3, with 10 bases fitting TRBD2. There are 15 residues in the CDR3. Germline loops: CDR1 SGHNT, CDR2 YYREEE (reference sequence). J gave up 5 bases and V 5 bases, and 8 bases lay outside the gene matches. The CDR3 loop is CASSPPAGGRDTQYF. In DNA, the CDR3 is TGTGCCAGCAGTCCTCCAGCGGGGGGGCGAGATACGCAGTATTTT.

The V gene is TRBV18, the J gene TRBJ1-3, with D possibly being TRBD1 (6 bases). Per germline, CDR1 KGHSH and CDR2 LQKENI. The CDR3 is 16 amino acids. Trimming pared 0 bases from V and 4 bases from J, leaving 13 bases between. This CDR3 is CASSPPGAQPGNTIYF. As DNA, the CDR3 is TGTGCCAGCTCACCACCGGGGGCACAGCCAGGAAACACCATATATTTT. The full variable domain, completed using reference TRBV18 and TRBJ1-3, is NAGVMQNPRHLVRRRGQEARLRCSPMKGHSHVYWYRQLPEEGLKFMVYLQKENIIDESGMPKERFSAEFPKEGPSILRIQQVVRGDSAAYFCASSPPGAQPGNTIYFGEGSWLTVV.

This chain connects TRBV18 to TRBJ2-7; TRBD2 matches 7 bases. J was trimmed by 2 bases and V by 0 bases; bases with no gene match: 4. The CDR3 sequence is 15 residues long. The germline V gene has CDR1 KGHSH and CDR2 LQKENI. CDR3 nucleotides: TGTGCCAGCTCACCACCGGGAGGGACGGCCTACGAGCAGTACTTC. Protein: CASSPPGGTAYEQYF.

The genes are TRBV28 and TRBJ1-3; D may be TRBD1 (6 bases). Trimming cost V 9 bases and J 2 bases, with 23 bases left between them. CDR1 and CDR2 (germline): MDHEN, SYDVKM. CDR3 size: 17 residues. CDR3: CASPPPGARGTGNTIYF. In DNA, the CDR3 is TGTGCCAGTCCCCCCCCAGGGGCTCGGGGAACTGGAAACACCATATATTTT.

The chain has TRBV30 and TRBJ1-6; maybe TRBD1 (5 bases). Germline loops: CDR1 GTSNPN, CDR2 SVGIG (reference sequence). There are 14 residues in the CDR3. V was clipped by 0 bases and J by 8 bases, with 11 bases between them. Written as DNA, the CDR3 is TGTGCCTGGAGTGTACCGGGGGGATATTCACCCCTCCACTTT. This sequence encodes CAWSVPGGYSPLHF.

J is TRBJ1-2 and V is TRBV4-2; 10 bases fit TRBD1. CDR1 and CDR2 from the germline V gene are LGHNA and YNFKEQ. J gave up 3 bases and V 2 bases, and 3 bases lay outside the gene matches. The CDR3 extends over 15 amino acids. DNA for the CDR3: TGTGCCAGCAGCCAACGGGACAGGGGAGACTATGGCTACACCTTC. Its protein product is CASSQRDRGDYGYTF.

This clone was seen only once. The chain recombines TRBV18 with TRBJ1-1, with TRBD1 identical over 9 bases. V was clipped by 6 bases and J by 1 base; unmatched bases: 3. There are 14 residues in the CDR3. The germline CDR1 and CDR2 sequences are KGHSH and LQKENI. CDR3 coding DNA: TGTGCCAGCTCCAGGGACAGGGAGAACACTGAAGCTTTCTTT. Amino acid sequence: CASSRDRENTEAFF.

The chain combines TRBV28 with TRBJ1-3, with TRBD1 as a possible D gene (6 bases). The germline V gene encodes CDR1 MDHEN and CDR2 SYDVKM. V was trimmed by 10 bases and J by 0 bases, leaving 16 bases between them. The CDR3 runs to 15 residues. The CDR3 region has the DNA TGTGCCACCAAGGGGGGGTCAACCTCTGGAAACACCATATATTTT. It yields the protein CATKGGSTSGNTIYF.

The chain employs TRBV4-1 and TRBJ2-7, with no clear D. Germline assignment: CDR1 MGHRA and CDR2 YSYEKL. The V gene lost 0 bases and the J gene lost 4 bases, with 13 bases spanning the gap. The CDR3 totals 15 residues. The CDR3 sequence is CASSQDKARAYEQYF. The CDR3 DNA sequence: TGCGCCAGCAGCCAAGATAAAGCCCGTGCGTACGAGCAGTACTTC.

The rearrangement links TRBV12-2 to TRBJ1-1. TRBV12-2 is a listed pseudogene. This CDR3 contains 15 residues. This chain's CDR3 is CASRSPTESLKKAFF. CDR3 coding DNA: TGTGCAAGTCGCTCCCCGACGGAGTCCCTTAAAAAAGCTTTCTTT.

This clone was picked up a small number of times. The chain employs TRBV7-2 and TRBJ1-2, with 8 bases fitting TRBD1. The trim removed 5 bases at V and 2 bases at J, leaving 7 bases unmatched. The CDR3 loop spans 15 amino acids. From germline, CDR1 is SGHTA and CDR2 FQGNSA. CDR3 in DNA: TGTGCCAGCAGCCCAGTCAGGGGGCTAAACTATGGCTACACCTTC. Translation: CASSPVRGLNYGYTF.

Comments on this clone: The germline gene is not matched at one end of the junction; a read error may be the cause. The chain couples TRBV30 to TRBJ1-2; no reliable D call. Germline V gene lookup returns CDR1 GTSNPN and CDR2 SVGIG (reference sequence). The CDR3 has 10 residues. The CDR3 here is CLLGRPDSTF. CDR3 nucleotide sequence: TGCCTCCTGGGGAGACCTGATTCCACCTTC.